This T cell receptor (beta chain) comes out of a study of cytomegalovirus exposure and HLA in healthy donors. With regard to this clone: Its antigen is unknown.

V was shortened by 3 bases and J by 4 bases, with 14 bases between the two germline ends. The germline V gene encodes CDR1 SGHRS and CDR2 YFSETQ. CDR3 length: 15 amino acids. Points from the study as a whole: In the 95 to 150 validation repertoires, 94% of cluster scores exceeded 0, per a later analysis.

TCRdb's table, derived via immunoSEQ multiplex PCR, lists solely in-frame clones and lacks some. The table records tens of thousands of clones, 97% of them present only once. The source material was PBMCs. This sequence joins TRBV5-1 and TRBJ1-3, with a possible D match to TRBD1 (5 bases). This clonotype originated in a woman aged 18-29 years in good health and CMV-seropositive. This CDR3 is CASSSDRVRGNTIYF. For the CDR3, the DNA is TGCGCCAGCAGCTCCGACAGAGTGAGGGGAAACACCATATATTTT. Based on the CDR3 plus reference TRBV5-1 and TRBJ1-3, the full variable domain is KAGVTQTPRYLIKTRGQQVTLSCSPISGHRSVSWYQQTPGQGLQFLFEYFSETQRNKGNFPGRFSGRQFSNSRSEMNVSTLELGDSALYLCASSSDRVRGNTIYFGEGSWLTVV.